This T cell receptor (beta chain) was sequenced during a study of T cells in Graves' hyperthyroidism and ophthalmopathy. The ends lost 2 bases at V and 3 bases at J; junction bases unmatched: 4. The CDR3 contains 15 residues. Germline loops: CDR1 MGHRA, CDR2 YSYEKL. TCR beta CDR3 regions were amplified from RNA transcripts. A set of HTBI primers served as the primers for a first-round RT-PCR of the TCR CDR3. TCRdb re-derived calls from the multiplex PCR reads in MiXCR, one entry per CDR3 protein. The table records 500,000 or so distinct CDR3 sequences, more than 15% of them present only once. The source of this sequence is a woman between 18 and 30 years old with Graves' ophthalmopathy. The genes are TRBV4-1 and TRBJ2-7; TRBD1 matches 10 bases. Sequencing was done on a sample of blood. CDR3 sequence (DNA): TGCGCCAGCAGCCAAAACGGACAGGGGGGCTACGAGCAGTACTTC. Translated, it gives CASSQNGQGGYEQYF.